This TCR beta chain was documented in a study of blood T cells in healthy people across ages. Study conclusions and caveats: CMV infection status of these donors was not known. Older age went with lower TCR beta diversity per million T cells, in a roughly linear way.

CDR3 length: 14 amino acids. V lost 5 bases and J lost 4, with 14 bases in between. In germline, CDR1 is MNHEY, CDR2 SVGAGI. Concerning this clonotype itself: The target antigen is unknown.

The second PCR ran about 6 to 12 cycles with a sample-barcoded 5' primer and J-beta primers. TCRdb itself ran the 5' RACE reads through MiXCR, one entry per CDR3 protein. The sample shows about 680,000 distinct CDR3 sequences, 45% to 50% of them seen only once. The sequenced material came from blood. The chain employs TRBV6-5 and TRBJ1-1; TRBD1 is a possible D gene (6 bases). The receptor's source is a woman in her sixties or seventies in good health. CDR3 in DNA: TGTGCCAGCAGTACCCCCGGGGGGCCCACTGAAGCTTTCTTT. It yields the protein CASSTPGGPTEAFF.